The source of this TCR beta chain is a study of regulatory T cells in long-lasting Graves disease. Through Arm-PCR of CDR3 regions and iRepertoire HTBI primers, TCR beta libraries were built. Each CDR3 protein gets one entry after TCRdb re-called the multiplex PCR reads with MiXCR. The sample includes about 400,000 distinct CDR3 sequences, around 21% seen only once; the top ten take less than 25%. This clonotype was counted once. Its antigen is unidentified. A much larger clonotype is one base distant, so this may be a read error. As to time point: persistent/refractory GD, antithyroid drugs over 5 years with positive TRAb. RNA extracted from PBMCs served as the sequencing template. Study results and limitations: Lower TCR diversity characterized persistent Graves' patients relative to newly diagnosed patients. Whereas new patients shared 800 to 1,000 public clonotypes, persistent patients shared more, at 2,500 to 3,500.

This clonotype originated in a female donor with Graves disease. Sequencing used peripheral blood mononuclear cells (PBMCs), obtained when the disease was refractory, from a patient treated with antithyroid drugs.

The CDR3, as DNA: TGCAGTGCTGGAGATCTGGGGACTAGCGTTTATGAGCAGTTCTTC. Protein: CSAGDLGTSVYEQFF. The chain couples TRBV20-1 to TRBJ2-1; TRBD2 aligns across 10 bases. CDR1 and CDR2 (germline): DFQATT, SNEGSKA (reference sequence). The length of the CDR3 is 15 residues.